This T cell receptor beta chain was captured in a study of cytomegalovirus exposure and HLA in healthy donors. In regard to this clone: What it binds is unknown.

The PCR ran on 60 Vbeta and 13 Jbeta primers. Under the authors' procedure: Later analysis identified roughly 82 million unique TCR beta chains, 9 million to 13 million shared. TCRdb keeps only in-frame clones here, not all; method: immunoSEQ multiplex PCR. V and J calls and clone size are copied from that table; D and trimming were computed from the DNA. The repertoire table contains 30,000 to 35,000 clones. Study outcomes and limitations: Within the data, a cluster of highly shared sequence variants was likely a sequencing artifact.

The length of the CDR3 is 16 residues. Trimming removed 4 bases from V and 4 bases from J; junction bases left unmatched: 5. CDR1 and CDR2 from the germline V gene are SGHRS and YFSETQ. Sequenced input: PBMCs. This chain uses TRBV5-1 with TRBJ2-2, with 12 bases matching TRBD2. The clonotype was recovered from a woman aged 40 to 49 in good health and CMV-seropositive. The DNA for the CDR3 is TGCGCCAGCAGCCCCGGACTAGCGGGAATCACCGGGGAGCTGTTTTTT. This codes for CASSPGLAGITGELFF.